The next 20 T cell receptor beta chains were all read from a single sample in a study of Graves' ophthalmopathy and Graves' hyperthyroidism. Beta-chain TCR CDR3 regions were amplified from RNA transcripts. HTBI primers were employed in first-round RT-PCR, then a second-round multiplex PCR followed. TCRdb processed the multiplex PCR reads anew with MiXCR; each CDR3 protein has one entry. Of about 370,000 distinct CDR3 sequences listed, 18% are singletons. The sequenced sample consisted of peripheral blood. The receptors were gathered from a woman younger than 35 with Graves' ophthalmopathy.

The chain recombines TRBV6-2 or TRBV6-3 with TRBJ2-7; D is perhaps TRBD2 (7 bases). The CDR3 consists of 18 residues. The germline V gene has CDR1 MNHEY and CDR2 SVGEGT. V was clipped by 7 bases and J by 2 bases, with 27 bases between them. CDR3 residues: CASTRTAGSAIGTYEQYF. CDR3 nucleotide sequence: TGTGCCAGCACCCGGACAGCGGGATCGGCTATAGGCACCTACGAGCAGTACTTC.

Only a few counts were recorded for this clonotype. The chain's CDR3 is CASSSQGRHQPQHF. CDR3 nucleotide sequence: TGTGCCAGCAGCTCACAGGGGCGGCATCAGCCCCAGCATTTT. The chain recombines TRBV3-1 with TRBJ1-5; 7 bases fit TRBD1. The CDR3 has 14 amino acids. Looked up from germline, CDR1 is LGHDT and CDR2 is YNNKEL (reference sequence). Unmatched junction bases numbered 6, after V lost 5 bases and J lost 5 bases.

This clonotype has a count of ten or more. V and J are TRBV12-3 or TRBV12-4 and TRBJ1-5, with 8 bases fitting TRBD1. This CDR3 is 12 amino acids long. Trimming at V came to 6 bases and at J to 11 bases, leaving 6 bases not matched to a gene. CDR3 nucleotides: TGTGCCAGCAGGCGGACAGGGAAGGCCCAGCATTTT. Translated, it gives CASRRTGKAQHF.

The V call is TRBV6-1, the J call TRBJ1-1; 9 bases are shared with TRBD1. The junction had 6 bases not matched to a gene; V was cut back by 5 bases and J by 2 bases. This CDR3 is 15 amino acids long. CDR1 and CDR2 (germline): MNHNS, SASEGT. CDR3: CASSTGGWDNTEAFF. The CDR3 nucleotides are TGTGCCAGCAGTACAGGGGGCTGGGATAACACTGAAGCTTTCTTT.

This clonotype was counted at least ten times. The rearrangement links TRBV6-1 to TRBJ2-2; D gene unclear. Germline assignment: CDR1 MNHNS and CDR2 SASEGT. The V end lost 10 bases, the J end lost 4 bases, and 7 bases lay between the germline ends. There are 11 residues in the CDR3. The CDR3 nucleotides are TGTGCCACACATACCACCGGGGAGCTGTTTTTT. Encoded protein: CATHTTGELFF.

This clonotype was picked up many times. The chain recombines TRBV27 with TRBJ2-7, with D possibly being TRBD1 (5 bases). V was pared by 2 bases and J by 2 bases, with 10 bases between. This CDR3 region has 14 residues. Germline-derived CDR1 and CDR2 are MNHEY and SMNVEV (reference sequence). The CDR3 DNA reads TGTGCCAGCAGTTTACAGGGCACGACCTACGAGCAGTACTTC. Protein product: CASSLQGTTYEQYF.

This clonotype was seen at least ten times. The chain combines TRBV12-5 with TRBJ1-1; possibly TRBD1 for D (6 bases). The length of the CDR3 is 19 residues. In germline, CDR1 is LGHNT, CDR2 FRNRAP. The V gene lost 0 bases and the J gene lost 0 bases, with 20 bases spanning the gap. CDR3 protein: CASGLVSTGEGGLNTEAFF. For the CDR3, the DNA is TGTGCTAGTGGTTTGGTTTCGACAGGAGAAGGGGGATTGAACACTGAAGCTTTCTTT. The whole variable domain, remainder taken from reference TRBV12-5 and TRBJ1-1, is DARVTQTPRHKVTEMGQEVTMRCQPILGHNTVFWYRQTMMQGLELLAYFRNRAPLDDSGMPKDRFSAEMPDATLATLKIQPSEPRDSAVYFCASGLVSTGEGGLNTEAFFGQGTRLTVV.

This clonotype appeared many times. J is TRBJ1-2 and V is TRBV6-5; 9 positions match TRBD1. The CDR3 covers 15 residues. J was trimmed by 8 bases and V by 2 bases; bases with no gene match: 9. Per the germline V gene, CDR1 is MNHEY and CDR2 is SVGAGI. CDR3 loop: CASSYTGTGTRGYTF. In DNA form, the CDR3 reads TGTGCCAGCAGTTACACCGGGACAGGGACGCGCGGCTACACCTTC.

V and J are TRBV6-1 and TRBJ1-1; possible D gene TRBD1, 6 bases. Trimming took off 7 bases at V and 0 bases at J, with 12 bases between the two ends. Germline CDR1 reads MNHNS; CDR2 reads SASEGT. The CDR3 is made up of 14 amino acids. The DNA for the CDR3 is TGTGCCAGCAAGACAGGCATAATGAACACTGAAGCTTTCTTT. This sequence encodes CASKTGIMNTEAFF.

This clonotype was found a few times. The rearrangement joins TRBV6-1 to TRBJ1-1, with 7 bases aligning to TRBD1. Trimming cost V 6 bases and J 1 base; bases outside gene matches: 5. This CDR3 contains 14 residues. Per germline, CDR1 MNHNS and CDR2 SASEGT. The CDR3 sequence: CASSSQGENTEAFF. DNA of the CDR3: TGTGCCAGCAGCTCCCAGGGGGAGAACACTGAAGCTTTCTTT.

This clonotype came up many times. V and J are TRBV7-9 and TRBJ2-7; a possible D gene is TRBD1 (8 bases). Looked up from germline, CDR1 is SEHNR and CDR2 is FQNEAQ (reference sequence). V was shortened by 8 bases and J by 3 bases, with 20 bases between the two germline ends. The CDR3 length is 15 residues. The CDR3 region has the DNA TGTGCCAGCTTAGGGGAGGGACAGGCGTTCTACGAGCAGTACTTC. Translation: CASLGEGQAFYEQYF.

In its sample, this clonotype was seen many times. J is TRBJ1-1 and V is TRBV4-1; D is undetermined. Germline CDR1 reads MGHRA; CDR2 reads YSYEKL. V lost 0 bases and J 0 bases, leaving 11 bases between the germline ends. The CDR3 consists of 16 residues. CDR3 nucleotide sequence: TGCGCCAGCAGCCAAGAATGGAGCAGTTTGAACACTGAAGCTTTCTTT. It encodes CASSQEWSSLNTEAFF.

The table lists this clonotype with many counts. V and J are TRBV7-2 and TRBJ2-4; 7 bases match TRBD2. J lost 0 bases, V lost 5 bases, and 7 bases had no gene match. CDR3 size: 16 residues. Germline values: CDR1 SGHTA, CDR2 FQGNSA. For the CDR3, the DNA is TGTGCCAGCAGCCCTGGGGAGCGGGGAGCCAAAAACATTCAGTACTTC. Encoded protein: CASSPGERGAKNIQYF.

This clonotype was recorded many times. The gene calls are TRBV27 and TRBJ1-1, with no clear D. Trimming took 2 bases from V and 2 from J, leaving 9 bases between them. This CDR3 is 14 amino acids long. Germline V lookup: CDR1 MNHEY, CDR2 SMNVEV (reference sequence). The CDR3 here is CASSLLATNTEAFF. Here the CDR3 DNA reads TGTGCCAGCAGTTTACTGGCTACAAACACTGAAGCTTTCTTT.

The chain joins TRBV15 to TRBJ2-6; perhaps TRBD1 as D (5 bases). Germline V CDR1 and CDR2: LNHNV, YYDKDF (reference sequence). V gave up 0 bases and J gave up 6 bases, with 9 bases separating them. The CDR3 consists of 15 residues. This CDR3 is CATSRDRALANVLTF. In DNA, the CDR3 is TGTGCCACCAGCAGAGACAGGGCCCTGGCCAACGTCCTGACTTTC.

This clonotype was seen repeatedly, ten times or more. The genes are TRBV18 and TRBJ2-7, with D tentatively TRBD1 (5 bases). V lost 0 bases, J lost 5 bases, and 11 bases lay in between. The CDR3 has 14 amino acids. CDR1 KGHSH and CDR2 LQKENI come from the germline V gene. CDR3 in amino acids: CASSPPAGSDEQYF. In DNA, the CDR3 is TGTGCCAGCTCACCACCGGCAGGGTCAGACGAGCAGTACTTC. Based on the CDR3 plus reference TRBV18 and TRBJ2-7, the full variable domain is NAGVMQNPRHLVRRRGQEARLRCSPMKGHSHVYWYRQLPEEGLKFMVYLQKENIIDESGMPKERFSAEFPKEGPSILRIQQVVRGDSAAYFCASSPPAGSDEQYFGPGTRLTVT.

This clonotype was seen repeatedly, ten times or more. The chain joins TRBV7-2 to TRBJ2-5, with D perhaps matching TRBD2 (6 bases). The CDR3 extends over 17 amino acids. Germline V gene data show CDR1 as SGHTA and CDR2 as FQGNSA. Trimming took off 1 base at V and 1 base at J, with 16 bases between the two ends. The CDR3 protein is CASSLGRVGGSQETQYF. As DNA, the CDR3 is TGTGCCAGCAGCTTAGGGAGAGTGGGGGGAAGCCAAGAGACCCAGTACTTC.

This clonotype was seen ten or more times. V gene TRBV5-1 combines with J gene TRBJ1-1; TRBD1 is a possible D gene (6 bases). The CDR3 sequence is 14 residues long. Trimming took 4 bases from V and 1 from J, leaving 11 bases between them. Germline V gene lookup returns CDR1 SGHRS and CDR2 YFSETQ. The CDR3 DNA reads TGCGCCAGCAGCCCTGGACAGCCGAACACTGAAGCTTTCTTT. Translation: CASSPGQPNTEAFF.

This clonotype was observed at least ten times. CDR3 in DNA: TGTGCCAGCAGTTTAGTGGGGGCACGGGGGGGACAGAATCAGCCCCAGCATTTT. It is translated as CASSLVGARGGQNQPQHF. This chain joins TRBV12-3 or TRBV12-4 and TRBJ1-5, with TRBD1 identical over 7 bases. This CDR3 comprises 18 residues. The V segment lost 1 base and the J segment 4 bases; nucleotides outside the gene matches: 13.

This clonotype showed up many times. The chain carries TRBV29-1 and TRBJ2-7, with 8 bases that match TRBD1. The V and J ends lost 6 bases and 5 bases, in that order; junction bases with no gene match: 15. The CDR3 covers 15 residues. The V gene's germline CDR1 is SQVTM and CDR2 ANQGSEA. CDR3 nucleotides: TGCAGCGTCCCCGCCGTGGCAGGGGGCTTCGACGAGCAGTACTTC. Translating gives CSVPAVAGGFDEQYF.